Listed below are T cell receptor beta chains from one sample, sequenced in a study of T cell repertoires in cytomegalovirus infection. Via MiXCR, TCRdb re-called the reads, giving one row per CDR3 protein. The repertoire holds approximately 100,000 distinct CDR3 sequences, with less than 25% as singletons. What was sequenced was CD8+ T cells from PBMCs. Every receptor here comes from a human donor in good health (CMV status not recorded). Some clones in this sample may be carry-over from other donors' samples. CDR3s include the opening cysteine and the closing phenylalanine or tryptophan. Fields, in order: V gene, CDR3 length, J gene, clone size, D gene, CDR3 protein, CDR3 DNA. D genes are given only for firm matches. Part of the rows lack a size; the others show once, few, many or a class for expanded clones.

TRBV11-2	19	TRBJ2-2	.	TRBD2	CATLQSGTSGRSNTEELFF	TGTGCCACACTACAGTCCGGGACTAGCGGGCGATCGAACACCGAGGAGCTGTTTTTT
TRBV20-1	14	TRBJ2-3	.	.	CSASATELVDTQYF	TGCAGTGCTAGTGCCACAGAGTTGGTAGATACGCAGTATTTT
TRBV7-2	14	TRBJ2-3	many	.	CASSLIVMADTQYF	TGTGCCAGCAGCTTAATCGTTATGGCAGATACGCAGTATTTT
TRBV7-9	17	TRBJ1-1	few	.	CASSLEEGFVMNTEAFF	TGTGCCAGCAGCTTAGAAGAGGGGTTTGTTATGAACACTGAAGCTTTCTTT
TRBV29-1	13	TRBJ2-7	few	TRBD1	CSVAHRGLGEQYF	TGCAGCGTTGCCCACAGGGGGCTTGGAGAGCAGTACTTC
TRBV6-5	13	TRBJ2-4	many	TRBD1	CASSQDRGDIQYF	TGTGCCAGCAGTCAGGACAGGGGAGACATTCAGTACTTC
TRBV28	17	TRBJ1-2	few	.	CASSLSSAIEINYGYTF	TGTGCCAGCAGTTTAAGTTCTGCCATTGAGATTAACTATGGCTACACCTTC
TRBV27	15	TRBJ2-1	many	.	CASSQQGPSYNEQFF	TGTGCCAGCAGTCAACAGGGACCGTCCTACAATGAGCAGTTCTTC
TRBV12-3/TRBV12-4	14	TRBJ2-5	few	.	CASSPNAGQETQYF	TGTGCCAGCAGTCCAAACGCCGGCCAAGAGACCCAGTACTTC
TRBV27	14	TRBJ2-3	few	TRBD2	CASALGLAGYTQYF	TGTGCCAGCGCCCTGGGACTAGCGGGGTATACGCAGTATTTT
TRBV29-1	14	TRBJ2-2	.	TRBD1	CSVEDRGNTGELFF	TGCAGCGTTGAGGACAGGGGGAACACCGGGGAGCTGTTTTTT
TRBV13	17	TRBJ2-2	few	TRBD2	CASSRRTSGSQKGELFF	TGTGCCAGCAGCCGGCGGACTAGCGGGAGTCAAAAGGGGGAGCTGTTTTTT
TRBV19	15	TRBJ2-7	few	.	CASSIGAPSSYEQYF	TGTGCCAGTAGTATAGGGGCTCCAAGCTCCTACGAGCAGTACTTC
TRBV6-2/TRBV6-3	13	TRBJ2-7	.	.	CASSYVEGYEQYF	TGTGCCAGCAGTTACGTCGAGGGCTACGAGCAGTACTTC
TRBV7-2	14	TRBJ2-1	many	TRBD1	CASSLEWTGNEQFF	TGTGCCAGCAGCTTAGAATGGACAGGGAATGAGCAGTTCTTC
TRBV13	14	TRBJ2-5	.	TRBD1	CASSRRDRAETQYF	TGTGCCAGCAGCCGTCGGGACAGGGCAGAGACCCAGTACTTC
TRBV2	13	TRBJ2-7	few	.	CASCSEFTYEQYF	TGTGCCAGCTGCAGCGAATTTACCTACGAGCAGTACTTC
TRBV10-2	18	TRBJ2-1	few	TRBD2	CASSDPGTSGRSGNEQFF	TGCGCCAGCAGTGATCCCGGGACTAGCGGGAGAAGCGGCAATGAGCAGTTCTTC
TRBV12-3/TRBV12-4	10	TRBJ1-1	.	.	CASGGAEAFF	TGTGCCAGCGGAGGGGCCGAAGCTTTCTTT
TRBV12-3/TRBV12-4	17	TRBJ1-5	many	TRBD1	CASSLARGDRRDQPQHF	TGTGCCAGCAGTTTAGCGCGGGGGGACAGAAGAGATCAGCCCCAGCATTTT
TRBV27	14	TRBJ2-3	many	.	CASSPQSPTDTQYF	TGTGCCAGCAGTCCTCAGTCCCCCACAGATACGCAGTATTTT
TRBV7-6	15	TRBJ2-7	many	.	CASSLEASGAYEQYF	TGTGCCAGCAGCTTAGAGGCTAGTGGAGCCTACGAGCAGTACTTC
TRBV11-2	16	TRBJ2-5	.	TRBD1	CASSPRDRGIGETQYF	TGTGCCAGCAGCCCGCGGGACAGGGGGATAGGGGAGACCCAGTACTTC
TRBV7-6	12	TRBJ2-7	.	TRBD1	CASSGDRRKQYF	TGTGCCAGCAGCGGGGACAGAAGAAAACAGTACTTC
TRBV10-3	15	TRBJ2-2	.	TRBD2	CAISDGRETAGELFF	TGTGCCATCAGTGATGGGAGGGAGACGGCCGGGGAGCTGTTTTTT
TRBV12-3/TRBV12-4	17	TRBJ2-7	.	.	CTSSTPSTGSRPYEQYF	TGTACCAGCAGTACCCCGTCAACCGGGTCCAGACCCTACGAGCAGTACTTC
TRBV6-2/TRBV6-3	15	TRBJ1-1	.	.	CASSGPPRGRLEAFF	TGTGCCAGCAGTGGGCCCCCGAGGGGAAGGCTTGAAGCTTTCTTT
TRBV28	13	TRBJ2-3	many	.	CASSFSGPGTQYF	TGTGCCAGCAGTTTCTCAGGCCCAGGGACGCAGTATTTT
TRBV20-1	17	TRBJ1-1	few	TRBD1	CSAFLTGGAKQGTEAFF	TGCAGTGCTTTCCTCACAGGGGGCGCGAAGCAGGGCACTGAAGCTTTCTTT
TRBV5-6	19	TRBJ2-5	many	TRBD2	CASSWVSGLAGDAQETQYF	TGTGCCAGCAGCTGGGTGTCGGGACTAGCGGGGGACGCCCAAGAGACCCAGTACTTC
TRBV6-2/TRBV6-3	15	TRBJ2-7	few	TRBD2	CASSHDGGYAYEQYF	TGTGCCAGCAGTCACGACGGGGGGTACGCCTACGAGCAGTACTTC